This TCR beta chain was captured in a study of identical twins. Points from the study as a whole: Less excess twin sharing appeared in beta out-of-frame sequences. In cord blood, abundant beta clonotypes had fewer insertions; memory showed no trend.

CDR3 length: 17 amino acids. The trim removed 4 bases at V and 4 bases at J, leaving 14 bases unmatched. Germline CDR1 is MDHEN and CDR2 is SYDVKM. This clonotype was observed at least ten times. Its target is not known. TCRdb processed the 5' RACE reads anew with MiXCR; each CDR3 protein has one entry. The table has 420,000 or so distinct CDR3 sequences, approximately 17% seen once. All donors comprised healthy Caucasians. The gene calls are TRBV28 and TRBJ2-5, with 8 bases lining up with TRBD2. The receptor's source is a man aged 50-59 years in good health. Sequences were obtained from naive T cells sorted from blood. CDR3 amino acids: CASSYEPGTRKGETQYF. CDR3 nucleotide sequence: TGTGCCAGCAGTTATGAGCCTGGGACTAGGAAGGGAGAGACCCAGTACTTC.